The 6 T cell receptor beta chains reported below all come from one sample, sequenced in a study of T cell responses to AZD1222 COVID-19 vaccine. TCRdb keeps only in-frame clones here, not all; method: immunoSEQ multiplex PCR. The table has over 65,000 clones, more than 70% seen once. Sequencing was performed on peripheral blood, taken 28 days after the second AZD1222 dose. Receptors originate from an adult who received the AZD1222 COVID-19 vaccine.

On this clone: The junction and the germline gene differ at one end; a read error may be behind it. The V gene is TRBV5-6, the J gene TRBJ2-1; possible D gene TRBD2, 6 bases. Germline V gene sequence: CDR1 SGHDT, CDR2 YYEEEE. CDR3 length equals 15 residues. CDR3 in DNA: TGTGCCAGCACCTTGAAGGACCTTACTAGCCCTGAGCAGTTCTTC. Translated, it gives CASTLKDLTSPEQFF.

The chain recombines TRBV3-1 (or the pseudogene TRBV3-2) with TRBJ2-2; 7 nucleotides match TRBD2. CDR3 length: 15 residues. Germline loops: CDR1 LGHDT, CDR2 YNNKEL (reference sequence). The J segment lost 4 bases and the V segment lost 6 bases, leaving 8 bases of the junction unmatched. The CDR3 DNA sequence: TGTGCCAGCAGAAGGACTAGAGGGAGCACCGGGGAGCTGTTTTTT. Translation: CASRRTRGSTGELFF.

J is TRBJ1-1 and V is TRBV10-3; D possibly corresponds to TRBD1 (5 bases). With 3 bases removed from V and 1 base from J, the gap between germline ends came to 12 bases. Per the germline V gene, CDR1 is ENHRY and CDR2 is SYGVKD. There are 15 residues in the CDR3. The CDR3 nucleotides are TGTGCCATCAGTGACCTTGGGGCTTCGAACACTGAAGCTTTCTTT. Its translation is CAISDLGASNTEAFF.

The chain has TRBV5-5 and TRBJ1-6; 8 bases agree with TRBD1. V lost 1 base, J lost 9 bases, and 3 bases stayed unmatched. Germline CDR1 and CDR2: SGHKS and YYEKEE (reference sequence). This CDR3 comprises 14 residues. CDR3 coding DNA: TGTGCCAGCAGCTTGCAGGGGGCGGGTTCACCCCTCCACTTT. Protein: CASSLQGAGSPLHF.

V is TRBV7-2 and J is TRBJ2-7, with TRBD2 matching 8 bases. J lost 2 bases, V lost 7 bases, and 7 bases had no gene match. The CDR3 consists of 14 residues. CDR1 SGHTA and CDR2 FQGNSA come from the germline V gene. CDR3 sequence (DNA): TGTGCCAGCAAAGTAACTAGCGGCGCCTACGAGCAGTACGTC. It yields the protein CASKVTSGAYEQYV.

This clone was observed a single time. The chain is built from TRBV5-6 and TRBJ2-5; 8 bases fit TRBD1. The V gene end was trimmed by 0 bases and the J gene end by 5 bases; junction bases not matched to a gene: 6. CDR3 length equals 15 residues. Germline V gene data show CDR1 as SGHDT and CDR2 as YYEEEE. The CDR3 is CASSLVTGVGETQYF. CDR3 in DNA: TGTGCCAGCAGCTTGGTGACAGGGGTCGGTGAGACCCAGTACTTC.